The 22 T cell receptor beta chains reported below all come from one sample, sequenced in a study of monozygotic twins with inflammatory bowel disease. Each CDR3 protein gets one entry in TCRdb, which reprocessed the 5' RACE reads and gives no DNA. Reported are fewer than 200,000 distinct CDR3 sequences; the ten largest clones contain 2% to 3%. The sample taken for sequencing was blood. All receptors come from a human donor with ulcerative colitis or Crohn's disease, or a healthy co-twin of an affected twin (not recorded which).

This chain links TRBV20-1 with TRBJ1-1; with no DNA, the TCRdb D assignment of TRBD1 cannot be verified. The CDR3 runs 15 residues. Germline values: CDR1 DFQATT, CDR2 SNEGSKA (reference sequence). This chain's CDR3 is CSARHGERGLAEALF.

V is TRBV14 and J is TRBJ2-7; the D gene TCRdb calls, TRBD1, cannot be checked with no DNA. Germline CDR1 reads SGHDN; CDR2 reads FVKESK. CDR3 size: 16 residues. The CDR3 reads CASRHTLPGRSTEQYF.

The chain recombines TRBV2 with TRBJ1-2; TCRdb calls TRBD1, which cannot be checked without DNA. CDR3 length: 13 residues. Germline V gene sequence: CDR1 SNHLY, CDR2 FYNNEI. This CDR3 is CASSVGQGYGYTF.

The chain uses TRBV12-3 or TRBV12-4 and TRBJ1-5. The length of the CDR3 is 13 residues. The CDR3 is CASISGGNQPQHF.

The gene calls are TRBV7-9 and TRBJ1-2. Germline V gene sequence: CDR1 SEHNR, CDR2 FQNEAQ (reference sequence). The CDR3 is 15 amino acids. This CDR3 is CASSLEWQGPYGYTF.

CDR3 sequence: CSVELTTGGPYNEQFF. J is TRBJ2-1 and V is TRBV29-1; TCRdb designates TRBD1, a call that cannot be tested without DNA. Germline values: CDR1 SQVTM, CDR2 ANQGSEA. The CDR3 is 16 amino acids.

The V and J genes are TRBV5-1 and TRBJ2-2; TCRdb lists TRBD1, though no DNA is available to test this call. Germline CDR1 is SGHRS and CDR2 is YFSETQ. The CDR3 runs 15 residues. This CDR3 reads CASSRSDRGTGELFF.

The chain couples TRBV7-8 to TRBJ2-2; the TCRdb call, TRBD2, lacks DNA for checking. Germline V lookup: CDR1 SGHVS, CDR2 FQNEAQ. CDR3 size: 16 residues. The chain's CDR3 is CASSPGVAGFTGELFF.

V and J are TRBV9 and TRBJ2-1; TCRdb indicates TRBD1, and absent DNA this call remains unverified. The CDR3 has 14 residues. CDR1 is SGDLS, CDR2 YYNGEE, per germline. CDR3 protein: CASSTRQGRGEQFF. The full variable domain, its missing parts supplied by reference TRBV9 and TRBJ2-1, is DSGVTQTPKHLITATGQRVTLRCSPRSGDLSVYWYQQSLDQGLQFLIQYYNGEERAKGNILERFSAQQFPDLHSELNLSSLELGDSALYFCASSTRQGRGEQFFGPGTRLTVL.

This sequence joins TRBV20-1 and TRBJ2-1; TCRdb proposes TRBD2, but this gene call is untestable without DNA. CDR3 size: 17 residues. Germline V gives CDR1 DFQATT, CDR2 SNEGSKA (reference sequence). CDR3 residues: CSAPMLAGASSYNEQFF.

This chain links TRBV7-3 with TRBJ2-1. This CDR3 region has 15 residues. The germline gives CDR1 SGHTA, CDR2 FQGTGA. The CDR3 region is CASSLWGSSYNEQFF.

The rearrangement joins TRBV20-1 to TRBJ2-1; there is no DNA to check the TCRdb D call of TRBD1. CDR3 length: 17 residues. CDR1 and CDR2 (germline): DFQATT, SNEGSKA (reference sequence). The CDR3 reads CSARIFRGSATYNEQFF.

This chain joins TRBV3-1 and TRBJ2-1; TCRdb's assignment of TRBD1 cannot be checked, as there is no DNA. The CDR3 is made up of 15 amino acids. Germline loops: CDR1 LGHDT, CDR2 YNNKEL (reference sequence). The CDR3 sequence is CASSPRQGRYNEQFF.

The chain recombines TRBV12-3 or TRBV12-4 with TRBJ1-2; the TCRdb call, TRBD1, lacks DNA for checking. This CDR3 contains 14 residues. CDR3 protein: CASSLITGNYGYTF.

The rearrangement uses TRBV5-6 and TRBJ2-5; TCRdb outputs TRBD1, but without DNA this stays unchecked. Per germline, CDR1 SGHDT and CDR2 YYEEEE. The CDR3 is 16 residues long. The CDR3 is CASSSTGWRQQETQYF.

CDR3 protein: CSAHPFGDQPQHF. This chain connects TRBV20-1 to TRBJ1-5. Germline values: CDR1 DFQATT, CDR2 SNEGSKA (reference sequence). There are 13 residues in the CDR3.

This sequence joins TRBV7-9 and TRBJ2-7; absent DNA, TCRdb's TRBD1 call cannot be checked. This CDR3 contains 15 residues. Germline V gene data show CDR1 as SEHNR and CDR2 as FQNEAQ (reference sequence). This chain's CDR3 is CASSLATGGRYEQYF. The complete variable domain, with remaining parts taken from reference TRBV7-9 and TRBJ2-7, reads DTGVSQNPRHKITKRGQNVTFRCDPISEHNRLYWYRQTLGQGPEFLTYFQNEAQLEKSRLLSDRFSAERPKGSFSTLEIQRTEQGDSAMYLCASSLATGGRYEQYFGPGTRLTVT.

This chain joins TRBV19 and TRBJ2-6; TCRdb names TRBD1, which stays unverified in the absence of DNA. The germline gives CDR1 LNHDA, CDR2 SQIVND (reference sequence). The CDR3 is made up of 16 amino acids. This CDR3 reads CASTLWGARGANVLTF.

The chain couples TRBV5-1 to TRBJ1-1; TCRdb names TRBD1, which stays unverified in the absence of DNA. Germline CDR1 is SGHRS and CDR2 is YFSETQ. CDR3 size: 17 residues. The CDR3 reads CASSLTIQQGAGTEAFF.

The chain recombines TRBV7-3 with TRBJ2-2; TCRdb outputs TRBD2, but without DNA this stays unchecked. The germline CDR1 and CDR2 sequences are SGHTA and FQGTGA. This CDR3 is built from 13 residues. The CDR3 sequence: CASSREDTGELFF.

This chain connects TRBV5-5 to TRBJ2-5; absent DNA, TCRdb's TRBD2 call cannot be checked. The CDR3 consists of 13 residues. Germline loops: CDR1 SGHKS, CDR2 YYEKEE (reference sequence). The CDR3 is CASSLERELTQYF.

This rearrangement joins TRBV2 to TRBJ2-1; the D call from TCRdb, TRBD1, cannot be confirmed without DNA. The CDR3 totals 12 residues. CDR1 is SNHLY, CDR2 FYNNEI, per germline. The CDR3: CASGSGYNEQFF.